Detailed here is one T cell receptor (beta chain). The V and J ends lost 2 bases and 4 bases respectively, with 14 bases between them. CDR3 length: 16 residues. In germline, CDR1 is SGHTA, CDR2 FQGNSA. This specimen comes from a study of blood T cell repertoires in COVID-19. The assay was immunoSEQ multiplex PCR, and TCRdb's table has in-frame clones only and misses some. This repertoire shows fewer than 95,000 clones, 88% found once; its top ten account for more than 4.5%. Source material: peripheral blood. The clonotype comes from a woman at least 80 years old with acute or convalescent COVID-19. The V and J genes are TRBV7-2 and TRBJ2-2, with D unresolved. The CDR3 loop is CASSLNPQAGTGELFF. In DNA, the CDR3 is TGTGCCAGCAGCTTAAACCCCCAAGCAGGCACCGGGGAGCTGTTTTTT.